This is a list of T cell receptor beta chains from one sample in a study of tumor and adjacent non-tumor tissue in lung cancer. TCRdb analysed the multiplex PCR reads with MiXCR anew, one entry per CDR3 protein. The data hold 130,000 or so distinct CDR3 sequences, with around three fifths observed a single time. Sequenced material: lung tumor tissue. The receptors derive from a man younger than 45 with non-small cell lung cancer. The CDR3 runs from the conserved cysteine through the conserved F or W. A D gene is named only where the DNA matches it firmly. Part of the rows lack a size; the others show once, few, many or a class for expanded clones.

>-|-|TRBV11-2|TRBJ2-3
TGTGCCAGCAGCTTAGCGGGTGAAACAGATACGCGGTATTTT
CASSLAGETDTRYF
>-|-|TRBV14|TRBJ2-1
TGTGCCAGCAGCCAAGCGGGGTTCCGCAATGATCAGTTCTTC
CASSQAGFRNDQFF
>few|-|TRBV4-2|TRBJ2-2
TGTGCCAGCAGCCAAGATCAGCGGAGCACCGGGGAGCTGTTTTTT
CASSQDQRSTGELFF
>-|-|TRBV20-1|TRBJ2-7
TGCAGTGCCCCCCGCACGGGGCGGAGCTCCTACGAGCAGTACTTC
CSAPRTGRSSYEQYF
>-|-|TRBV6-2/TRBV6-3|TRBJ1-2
TGTGCCAGGCTTCCGCCACCGGGACAATCGAGATCCATTCGCTACGGCTACACCTTC
CARLPPPGQSRSIRYGYTF
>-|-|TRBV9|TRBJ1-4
TGTGCCAGCAGCGTAGCGGGGGGCGACGAAAAACTGTTTTTT
CASSVAGGDEKLFF
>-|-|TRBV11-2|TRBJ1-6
TGTACCAGCGGCAACGCTAGGTCCAGGGGTGGCTCCTATAATTCACTCCTCAACTTT
CTSGNARSRGGSYNSLLNF
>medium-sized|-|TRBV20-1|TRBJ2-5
TGCAGTGCTAGAGATCCGCGGGGGCCCCCCGGGGCCCAGTACTTC
CSARDPRGPPGAQYF
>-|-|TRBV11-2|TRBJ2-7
TGTGCCATCAGCCAAGACGCGGCCTACGAGCAGTATTTC
CAISQDAAYEQYF
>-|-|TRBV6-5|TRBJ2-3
TGTGCCAGCAGTTACTTCCCACTAGAGGATACGCAGTATTTT
CASSYFPLEDTQYF
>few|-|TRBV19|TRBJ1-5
TGTGCCAGTAGTGAAAATAGCAATCAGCCCCAGCATTTT
CASSENSNQPQHF
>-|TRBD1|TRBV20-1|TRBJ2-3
TGCAGCCCCGGGACAGGATATAGCACAGATACGCAGTATTTT
CSPGTGYSTDTQYF
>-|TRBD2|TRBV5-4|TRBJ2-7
TGTGTCAGCAGCCATCGAGTAGCGGGGGGGTACGAGCAGTACTTC
CVSSHRVAGGYEQYF
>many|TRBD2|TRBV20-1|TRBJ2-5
TGCAGTGCTTGGGGGGGCGATCTAGCGGGAGGGCCGGAGACCCAGTACTTC
CSAWGGDLAGGPETQYF
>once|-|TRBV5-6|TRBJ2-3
TGTGCCAGCAGCTCGTACGTACCCAGCACAGATACGCAGTATTTT
CASSSYVPSTDTQYF